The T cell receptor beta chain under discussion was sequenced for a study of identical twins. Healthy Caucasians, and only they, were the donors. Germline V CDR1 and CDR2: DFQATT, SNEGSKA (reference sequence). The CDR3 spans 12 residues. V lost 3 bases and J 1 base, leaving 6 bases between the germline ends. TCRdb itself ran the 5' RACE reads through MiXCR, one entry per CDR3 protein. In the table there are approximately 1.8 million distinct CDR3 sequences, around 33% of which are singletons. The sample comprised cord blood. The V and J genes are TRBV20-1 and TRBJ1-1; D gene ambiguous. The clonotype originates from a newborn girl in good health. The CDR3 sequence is CSARGTNTEAFF. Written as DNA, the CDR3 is TGCAGTGCTAGGGGCACGAACACTGAAGCTTTCTTT.